Shown below are 19 T cell receptor beta chains from a single sample sequenced in a study of OX40 agonist ivuxolimab in advanced cancers. Data came from immunoSEQ multiplex PCR; TCRdb stores just in-frame clones and leaves some out. Among about 7,000 clones listed, roughly 80% were seen once. The source was CD4+ or CD8+ T cells sorted from blood, collected in a trial of the OX40 agonist ivuxolimab. The receptors stem from an adult with an advanced solid tumor such as melanoma, head and neck, liver or kidney cancer.

The chain uses TRBV29-1 and TRBJ2-3, with unresolved D. V shed 6 bases and J shed 2 bases, with 15 bases lying between them. Per the germline V gene, CDR1 is SQVTM and CDR2 is ANQGSEA. The CDR3 sequence is 14 residues long. DNA of the CDR3: TGCAGCGTCCCGACCCACACAAACACAGATACGCAGTATTTT. Its translation is CSVPTHTNTDTQYF.

The rearrangement joins TRBV19 to TRBJ2-1, with 11 bases that match TRBD1. Germline lookup yields CDR1 LNHDA and CDR2 SQIVND (reference sequence). CDR3 length equals 15 residues. Unmatched junction bases numbered 6, after V lost 3 bases and J lost 8 bases. The CDR3 region is CASSILGQGGYEQFF. The CDR3 nucleotides read TGTGCCAGTAGTATCTTGGGACAGGGGGGCTATGAGCAGTTCTTC.

The chain is built from TRBV30 and TRBJ1-6; D might be TRBD1 (5 bases). V was cut by 3 bases and J by 9 bases, with 15 bases left in between. The CDR3 is 14 amino acids. Germline-derived CDR1 and CDR2 are GTSNPN and SVGIG (reference sequence). The CDR3 protein is CAWSLGTSRSPLHF. The CDR3 DNA is TGTGCCTGGAGCCTTGGGACTTCGCGTTCACCCCTCCACTTT.

CDR3 protein: CASSEGTGIFYGYTF. CDR3 bases: TGTGCCAGCAGTGAGGGGACAGGGATTTTTTATGGCTACACCTTC. The rearrangement links TRBV2 to TRBJ1-2, with 9 bases aligning to TRBD1. J was trimmed by 5 bases and V by 3 bases; bases with no gene match: 7. The CDR3 length is 15 residues. Germline V gives CDR1 SNHLY, CDR2 FYNNEI.

V usage is TRBV5-5 and J usage is TRBJ1-1; the D is unclear. CDR1 is SGHKS and CDR2 is YYEKEE in the germline V gene (reference sequence). This CDR3 region has 12 residues. The germline V and J ends were trimmed by 2 bases and 3 bases, with 5 bases remaining between them. CDR3 sequence: CASSFGDTEAFF. The DNA for the CDR3 is TGTGCCAGCAGCTTTGGGGACACTGAAGCTTTCTTT.

The rearrangement uses TRBV5-1 and TRBJ1-2; D is possibly TRBD1 (5 bases). V was clipped by 5 bases and J by 4 bases, with 12 bases between them. The CDR3 has 13 amino acids. Per germline, CDR1 SGHRS and CDR2 YFSETQ. The CDR3 sequence: CASSFRAGYGYTF. The CDR3 region has the DNA TGCGCCAGCAGTTTCAGGGCTGGCTATGGCTACACCTTC.

The gene calls are TRBV7-6 and TRBJ2-7; 11 nucleotides align to TRBD2. Unmatched junction bases numbered 0, after V lost 0 bases and J lost 2 bases. The CDR3 is made up of 15 amino acids. CDR1 is SGHVS and CDR2 is FNYEAQ in the germline V gene. CDR3 DNA sequence: TGTGCCAGCAGCTTAGCTAGCGGGGGGGCCTACGAGCAGTACTTC. Protein product: CASSLASGGAYEQYF.

The rearrangement links TRBV29-1 to TRBJ2-1, with D perhaps given as TRBD1 or TRBD2 (5 bases each). CDR1 SQVTM and CDR2 ANQGSEA come from the germline V gene. The CDR3 length is 11 residues. The V and J ends lost 5 bases and 13 bases respectively, with 15 bases between them. In DNA, the CDR3 is TGCAGCGTTTGGGCAGGGACCATTCAGTTCTTC. It translates to CSVWAGTIQFF.

The J gene is TRBJ2-7, the V gene TRBV6-5, with unresolved D. V was trimmed by 2 bases and J by 0 bases, leaving 5 bases between them. CDR1 and CDR2 from the germline V gene are MNHEY and SVGAGI. The CDR3 is made up of 13 amino acids. The DNA for the CDR3 is TGTGCCAGCAGTTACCTGGGCTCCTACGAGCAGTACTTC. Translation: CASSYLGSYEQYF.

The CDR3 coding sequence is TGTGCCAGTAGACTCTTAGGCACCGGGGAGCTGTTTTTT. It translates to CASRLLGTGELFF. The genes are TRBV19 and TRBJ2-2; D unresolved. This CDR3 is built from 13 residues. V lost 6 bases and J 4 bases, leaving 9 bases between the germline ends. Germline lookup yields CDR1 LNHDA and CDR2 SQIVND (reference sequence).

The V and J genes are TRBV13 and TRBJ2-7; 9 bases align to TRBD1. This CDR3 is 13 amino acids long. J was trimmed by 5 bases and V by 5 bases; bases with no gene match: 4. Germline V gene data show CDR1 as PRHDT and CDR2 as FYEKMQ (reference sequence). The CDR3 bases are TGTGCCAGCAGCCACAGGGGGCCGGACGAGCAGTACTTC. Translated: CASSHRGPDEQYF.

The chain uses TRBV5-6 and TRBJ2-7, with D uncertain. Germline values: CDR1 SGHDT, CDR2 YYEEEE. The CDR3 loop spans 13 amino acids. V was trimmed by 4 bases and J by 4 bases, leaving 12 bases between them. The CDR3, as DNA: TGTGCCAGCAGCGGGCCGTCGAATTACGAGCAGTACTTC. Amino acid sequence: CASSGPSNYEQYF.

This chain links TRBV5-1 with TRBJ2-1; 7 bases are a match to TRBD1. The CDR3 is 15 amino acids. Looked up from germline, CDR1 is SGHRS and CDR2 is YFSETQ. With 5 bases clipped from V and 5 bases from J, the junction kept 10 bases outside the gene matches. Here the CDR3 reads CASRTGSGGHNEQFF. In DNA form, the CDR3 reads TGCGCCAGCAGAACTGGCTCAGGGGGTCACAATGAGCAGTTCTTC.

The chain combines TRBV7-9 with TRBJ2-5; D remains unclear. Germline assignment: CDR1 SEHNR and CDR2 FQNEAQ (reference sequence). The CDR3 is made up of 14 amino acids. Trimming shortened V by 3 bases and J by 3 bases, and 11 bases separated the two germline ends. The CDR3 bases are TGTGCCAGCAGCTTCCTAACTCAGGAAGAGACCCAGTACTTC. This encodes CASSFLTQEETQYF.

The CDR3 region has the DNA TGTGCCAGCAGCTTGGTGGCGATCGGAAACACCATATATTTT. It translates to CASSLVAIGNTIYF. The chain uses TRBV5-6 and TRBJ1-3; D remains unclear. CDR3 length: 14 residues. Per the germline V gene, CDR1 is SGHDT and CDR2 is YYEEEE. V was clipped by 0 bases and J by 4 bases, with 8 bases between them. Looking up the rest from reference TRBV5-6 and TRBJ1-3 gives the full variable domain: DAGVTQSPTHLIKTRGQQVTLRCSPKSGHDTVSWYQQALGQGPQFIFQYYEEEERQRGNFPDRFSGHQFPNYSSELNVNALLLGDSALYLCASSLVAIGNTIYFGEGSWLTVV.

V gene TRBV30 combines with J gene TRBJ1-2; weak D call: TRBD1 (6 bases). The CDR3 contains 12 residues. V dropped 4 bases and J dropped 5 bases, with 11 bases sitting between them. Germline loops: CDR1 GTSNPN, CDR2 SVGIG (reference sequence). CDR3 sequence reads: CAWTPRGYGYTF. DNA for the CDR3: TGTGCCTGGACACCGAGGGGGTATGGCTACACCTTC. Looking up the rest from reference TRBV30 and TRBJ1-2 gives the full variable domain: SQTIHQWPATLVQPVGSPLSLECTVEGTSNPNLYWYRQAAGRGLQLLFYSVGIGQISSEVPQNLSASRPQDRQFILSSKKLLLSDSGFYLCAWTPRGYGYTFGSGTRLTVV.

The chain links TRBV7-9 to TRBJ1-1; TRBD1 is a possible D gene (6 bases). CDR3 length equals 16 residues. The V end was cut by 3 bases, the J end by 3 bases, with 17 bases between. In germline, CDR1 is SEHNR, CDR2 FQNEAQ (reference sequence). The CDR3 DNA is TGTGCCAGCAGCTTTCTCACGGGGGCTCTGTACACTGAAGCTTTCTTT. Amino acid sequence: CASSFLTGALYTEAFF.

V and J are TRBV5-4 and TRBJ1-4; no reliable D call. The V end was cut by 0 bases, the J end by 2 bases, with 5 bases between. The CDR3 loop spans 14 amino acids. Per germline, CDR1 SGHNT and CDR2 YYREEE (reference sequence). The CDR3 sequence: CASSLVGTNEKLFF. CDR3 sequence (DNA): TGTGCCAGCAGCTTGGTAGGGACTAATGAAAAACTGTTTTTT.

The rearrangement links TRBV7-2 to TRBJ1-6, with a possible D match to TRBD1 (5 bases). Per germline, CDR1 SGHTA and CDR2 FQGNSA. The CDR3 loop spans 17 amino acids. V shed 4 bases and J shed 7 bases, with 20 bases lying between them. The CDR3 loop is CASSSDGTVALNSPLHF. The CDR3 nucleotides are TGTGCCAGCAGCTCCGACGGGACTGTCGCTCTAAATTCACCCCTCCACTTT.